This T cell receptor (beta chain) derives from a study of blood T cells in healthy people across ages (dated by TCRdb to between 2015 and 2017). At the level of the whole study: Template switching captured roughly one uniquely barcoded TCR beta cDNA molecule per two T cells in model experiments. The study measured age-related changes in TCR beta repertoire diversity using deep sequencing normalized with unique cDNA molecular identifiers. Four age groups were formed from the donors: young (average roughly 15 years), middle-aged (less than 40), aged (over 55) and long-lived (about 80). Two additional independent replicas of 1 million unique cDNA reads from the same blood draw were analyzed for two donors (one aged 18 to 30 and one aged 80 or older).

The CDR3 spans 17 residues, from the cysteine through the phenylalanine. The read is trimmed to its CDR3 DNA, 51 bases read in frame from base 1. Per the germline V gene, SGHRS is the CDR1 and YFSETQ is the CDR2. The library relied on 5' RACE. Instrument used: Illumina HiSeq 2500. A second PCR of about 7 to 12 cycles was run with a J-beta primer mix and a sample-barcoded 5' primer. A template-switch 5' adaptor carrying 12 random nucleotides introduced a unique molecular identifier onto each TCR beta cDNA molecule. At least 2.5 million CDR3-containing paired-end reads were obtained from each sample. First-strand cDNA synthesis was performed from all RNA using the Mint cDNA synthesis kit, with priming by a TRBC-specific oligonucleotide. After uracil-DNA glycosylase treatment, a first 18-cycle PCR used universal primers M1SS and BC2_uni_R on all cDNA. In the paper's pipeline: For normalization, 1 million high-quality reads were randomly selected from each sample, with every read carrying a distinct molecular identifier. Reads with shared molecular identifiers were discarded instead of being binned into consensus sequences. MiTCR, run with a Q25 quality threshold and the strictest error-elimination algorithm, handled CDR3 identification, clonotype clustering and error correction. A nonparametric unseen species model with Euler transformation was used to estimate a lower bound on total TCR beta diversity. The public reads were run again by TCRdb, first through fastp at Q25 and then through MiXCR, and only productive beta chains were kept. Rows merge per CDR3 protein into single entries with the most common DNA and genes. TCRdb, not the authors, supplied the V and J calls. The sample table records over a million distinct CDR3 sequences; under 30% of these occur just once. The leading ten clones occupy less than 0.85% of the sample.

Donors were around 37 systemically healthy Caucasian individuals from Russia aged roughly 6 to 90 years. Around 10 milliliters of peripheral blood were collected from each donor into EDTA-treated Vacutainer tubes. Ficoll-Paque density-gradient centrifugation was used to isolate PBMCs, with at least 6 million obtained per sample. Trizol reagent was used to extract total RNA from the PBMCs, yielding at least 5 micrograms per sample. Naive CD45RAhigh/CD27high T cell percentages were measured by flow cytometry on a PBMC aliquot from every donor. Comment on this clonotype: It has no known antigen specificity. Base qualities are not recorded, but no much larger clone differs from it by a single base.

What the research found in general, with its limitations: The percentage of naive T cells measured by flow cytometry correlated strongly with observed TCR beta diversity. Estimates of total diversity based on one million sequenced T cells were regarded as lower bounds and as underestimates. Observed TCR beta diversity per million T cells fell roughly linearly with age, and a significant reduction was already apparent by age around 36. Compared with the aged group, the long-lived group had more naive CD4+ T cells, fewer expanded clones and increased TCR diversity, a pattern suggesting age selection. Since profiling was done on bulk unsorted PBMCs, naive and antigen-experienced compartments could not be conclusively compared. Donor CMV infection status was unknown, potentially confounding age-related changes in expanded clonotypes.

This sample was also put to use in a study of T cells of mothers and their children. The second paper states: Nine systemically healthy Caucasian individuals served as donors, namely three mothers together with their six children. cDNA synthesis used all of the extracted RNA, with around 1.6 ug of RNA in each 15 ul reaction. In the second PCR, sample barcodes and 2-4 random nucleotides were introduced via the M1S primer. Each mother yielded over 8.5 million TCR beta CDR3 reads and each child 2.5 million to 3 million reads. Thymic selection similarly shapes TCR recombination output in related and unrelated pairs, with minor effect from inherited differences. Normalized repertoire overlap was always slightly but never significantly higher in related than unrelated mother-child pairs. Persistent microchimeric T cell clones were not detected, at a sensitivity of 95 to 100 clones per million clonotypes. The study used deep NGS to compare TCR beta repertoires of mothers and children, seeking features distinguishing related mother-child pairs from unrelated individuals. On average, the children were 11 +/- 4 years old, while the mothers were approximately 40 +/- 4 years old. After adapters were ligated using NEBNext reagents, the libraries underwent 100+100 nt paired-end sequencing on an Illumina HiSeq 2000. Mother and child libraries were prepared a month apart and sequenced in separate runs to prevent cross-contamination. Each donor had between 500,000 and 2,000,000 distinct TCR beta clonotypes identified. Naive TCR beta clonotypes were estimated from low-frequency clonotypes matched to each donor's FACS-determined naive share, without sorting.

The chain joins TRBV5-1 to TRBJ2-1, and TRBD2 may be the D gene, going by 6 matching bases. The DNA end is more similar to TRBJ2-5, so the J call may be wrong. The sequence derives from a girl aged 2 to 10 in good health. The sequencing sample was made of blood. The CDR3 region reads CASSSLNDRDSQETQYF. The bases are TGCGCCAGCAGCAGTTTAAACGACCGGGACTCCCAAGAGACCCAGTACTTC.